This TCR beta chain was sequenced for a study of cytomegalovirus exposure and HLA in healthy donors. Overall study results and limits: In a later analysis, at a false discovery rate of 0.05, about 15,000 TCR beta sequences were associated with HLA alleles. Most TCR sequences were rare, but some public TCRs occurred in many donors. What a later analysis showed was that several of the most significant clusters appeared linked to common viral pathogens. Follow-up analysis later connected one missense variant in DCLRE1C with trimming of TCR beta V- and J-genes.

In the case of this clone: Its target is not known.

Primers for the PCR totalled 60 Vbeta and 13 Jbeta. TCRdb keeps only in-frame clones here, not all; method: immunoSEQ multiplex PCR. This table has some 150,000 clones, over 80% appearing once. V dropped 3 bases and J dropped 6; count of bases not matched to a gene: 0. The length of the CDR3 is 11 residues. In germline, CDR1 is DFQATT, CDR2 SNEGSKA (reference sequence). What was sequenced was PBMCs. The TCR was taken from a man aged 35-49 years in good health and CMV-seronegative. V is TRBV20-1 and J is TRBJ2-7, with 9 bases that match TRBD1. The CDR3 loop is CSARDRGEQYF. CDR3 DNA sequence: TGCAGTGCTAGGGACAGGGGCGAGCAGTACTTC.